What follows describes a single T cell receptor beta chain. Its antigen is unidentified. This entry comes from a study of shared clonotypes between healthy human individuals. The V gene's germline CDR1 is MRHNA and CDR2 SNTAGT. The CDR3 is made up of 16 amino acids. Trimming removed 2 bases from V and 5 bases from J, with 18 bases in between. Overall study findings and caveats: Of the naive CD4 clonotypes, around 5% were shared across several donors.

Here immunoSEQ multiplex PCR was the method, and the copy in TCRdb shows in-frame clones only, minus some. The repertoire holds more than 1.2 million clones, with approximately 98.5% as singletons. This sequence originates from a man in his thirties or forties in good health. The sample comprised naive CD4+ T cells sorted from blood. Stated subset: CD45RA+ positively selected. The V and J genes are TRBV6-4 and TRBJ1-1, with D perhaps TRBD1 (5 bases). CDR3 DNA: TGTGCCAGCAGTGACGAGAATTGGCAGGGACGGACTGAAGCTTTCTTT. Its translation is CASSDENWQGRTEAFF.